Listed here are 15 T cell receptor beta chains from one sample, sequenced in a study of T cell changes during pregnancy in multiple sclerosis. The assay was immunoSEQ multiplex PCR, and TCRdb's table has in-frame clones only and misses some. The sample lists tens of thousands of clones; approximately 93% were seen once. The sequenced sample was peripheral blood, obtained in the second trimester of pregnancy. The receptor set was obtained from a female donor in good health, enrolled as a control in a pregnancy study.

The J gene is TRBJ2-2, the V gene TRBV5-1; possibly TRBD1 for D (6 bases). The germline CDR1 and CDR2 sequences are SGHRS and YFSETQ. Deletions cut 4 bases from V and 0 bases from J, with 10 bases between. The CDR3 is 15 residues long. The CDR3 protein is CASSRDMSNTGELFF. In DNA form, the CDR3 reads TGCGCCAGCAGCCGGGACATGTCGAACACCGGGGAGCTGTTTTTT.

This clone was recorded only once. V and J are TRBV7-9 and TRBJ2-1; 10 bases map to TRBD2. Per germline, CDR1 SEHNR and CDR2 FQNEAQ (reference sequence). Trimming took 2 bases from V and 1 from J; bases not matched to a gene: 11. CDR3 size: 19 residues. The CDR3 DNA reads as TGTGCCAGCAGCTTACGCCCGGGAACTAGCGGGATGTCCTACAATGAGCAGTTCTTC. This translates into CASSLRPGTSGMSYNEQFF.

The gene calls are TRBV29-1 and TRBJ2-7; tentatively, D is TRBD1 (5 bases). The V gene's germline CDR1 is SQVTM and CDR2 ANQGSEA. V was shortened by 4 bases and J by 3 bases, with 10 bases between the two germline ends. The CDR3 is made up of 12 amino acids. CDR3 in amino acids: CSVGYDSYEQYF. The CDR3 DNA reads as TGCAGCGTTGGGTATGACAGCTACGAGCAGTACTTC.

The chain employs TRBV4-1 and TRBJ1-1; unclear D gene. Germline CDR1 MGHRA, CDR2 YSYEKL. The CDR3 totals 14 residues. V gave up 2 bases and J gave up 0 bases, with 7 bases separating them. This chain's CDR3 is CASSQNTLNTEAFF. DNA of the CDR3: TGCGCCAGCAGCCAAAACACCTTGAACACTGAAGCTTTCTTT.

This clone has only one observation. This chain uses TRBV7-2 with TRBJ2-1; weak D call: TRBD2 (5 bases). The V end was cut by 1 base, the J end by 0 bases, with 10 bases between. The germline gives CDR1 SGHTA, CDR2 FQGNSA. The CDR3 spans 16 residues. The CDR3 loop is CASSLEAELSYNEQFF. DNA for the CDR3: TGTGCCAGCAGCTTAGAAGCGGAGCTCTCCTACAATGAGCAGTTCTTC.

The V gene is TRBV25-1, the J gene TRBJ1-2; weak D call: TRBD1 (5 bases). Trimming removed 4 bases from V and 7 bases from J, with 16 bases in between. The CDR3 is 14 residues long. From germline, CDR1 is MGHDK and CDR2 SYGVNS. The CDR3 DNA sequence: TGTGCCAGCAGTGCTCCAGGGATCCCCCTTGGCTACACCTTC. Its translation is CASSAPGIPLGYTF.

This chain links TRBV28 with TRBJ2-1; 9 nucleotides match TRBD1. CDR1 is MDHEN, CDR2 SYDVKM, per germline. With 3 bases clipped from V and 0 bases from J, the junction kept 6 bases outside the gene matches. The length of the CDR3 is 17 residues. The CDR3 is CASSFGTGPNSYNEQFF. The CDR3 DNA follows: TGTGCCAGCAGTTTTGGGACAGGGCCCAACTCCTACAATGAGCAGTTCTTC. Using reference TRBV28 and TRBJ2-1 for the parts outside the CDR3, the full variable domain is DVKVTQSSRYLVKRTGEKVFLECVQDMDHENMFWYRQDPGLGLRLIYFSYDVKMKEKGDIPEGYSVSREKKERFSLILESASTNQTSMYLCASSFGTGPNSYNEQFFGPGTRLTVL.

The chain is built from TRBV28 and TRBJ2-7; 7 nucleotides match TRBD2. CDR3 size: 17 residues. V was pared by 3 bases and J by 3 bases, with 14 bases of the junction left unmatched. Germline V gives CDR1 MDHEN, CDR2 SYDVKM. Here the CDR3 reads CASSLRGGLAEIYEQYF. In DNA form, the CDR3 reads TGTGCCAGCAGTTTGCGAGGAGGCCTAGCGGAGATCTACGAGCAGTACTTC.

The chain has TRBV6-1 and TRBJ2-7, with TRBD1 identical over 7 bases. Trimming cost V 6 bases and J 0 bases; bases outside gene matches: 8. This CDR3 is built from 15 residues. Germline CDR1 reads MNHNS; CDR2 reads SASEGT. CDR3 nucleotides: TGTGCCAGCAGGGCCCTCGGGACAGTCTCCTACGAGCAGTACTTC. It codes for CASRALGTVSYEQYF.

The rearrangement joins TRBV6-1 to TRBJ2-7, with 10 bases aligning to TRBD2. Germline CDR1 reads MNHNS; CDR2 reads SASEGT. The CDR3 runs to 14 residues. Trimming removed 5 bases from V and 1 base from J; junction bases left unmatched: 2. The CDR3 bases are TGTGCCAGCAGTATAGCGGGAGGTTCCTACGAGCAGTACTTC. Amino acids: CASSIAGGSYEQYF.

The rearrangement links TRBV30 to TRBJ2-3; 11 nucleotides line up with TRBD2. The ends lost 8 bases at V and 5 bases at J; junction bases unmatched: 9. The CDR3 spans 14 residues. From germline, CDR1 is GTSNPN and CDR2 SVGIG (reference sequence). CDR3 nucleotide sequence: TGTGCCGGCACCCCAACTAGCGGGAGAGATACGCAGTATTTT. Protein sequence: CAGTPTSGRDTQYF.

V and J are TRBV2 and TRBJ1-1; D unresolved. The CDR3 runs to 15 residues. Germline V gives CDR1 SNHLY, CDR2 FYNNEI. V was trimmed by 1 base and J by 0 bases, leaving 9 bases between them. Here the CDR3 reads CASSEGFRVNTEAFF. In DNA, the CDR3 is TGTGCCAGCAGTGAAGGATTTAGAGTGAACACTGAAGCTTTCTTT.

This clone has only one observation. V usage is TRBV2 and J usage is TRBJ2-2; TRBD1 matches at 9 bases. Trimming cost V 9 bases and J 4 bases; bases outside gene matches: 12. The CDR3 sequence is 16 residues long. Germline V gene lookup returns CDR1 SNHLY and CDR2 FYNNEI. The chain's CDR3 is CASNEPPGQGTGELFF. The CDR3 bases are TGTGCCAGTAACGAACCCCCGGGACAGGGCACCGGGGAGCTGTTTTTT.

The chain joins TRBV5-1 to TRBJ2-2; TRBD1 agrees at 10 bases. The ends lost 2 bases at V and 5 bases at J; junction bases unmatched: 3. The CDR3 has 15 residues. Germline assignment: CDR1 SGHRS and CDR2 YFSETQ. The CDR3 DNA sequence: TGCGCCAGCAGCTTCGGACAGGGGGGGACCGGGGAGCTGTTTTTT. Protein: CASSFGQGGTGELFF.

This clone has more than one count but fewer than ten. The chain employs TRBV7-6 and TRBJ1-3; a possible D gene is TRBD1 (6 bases). The CDR3 runs to 16 residues. Germline assignment: CDR1 SGHVS and CDR2 FNYEAQ. V gave up 1 base and J gave up 4 bases, with 14 bases separating them. CDR3: CASSLGTARTGNTIYF. CDR3 bases: TGTGCCAGCAGCTTAGGGACAGCCCGAACAGGAAACACCATATATTTT.